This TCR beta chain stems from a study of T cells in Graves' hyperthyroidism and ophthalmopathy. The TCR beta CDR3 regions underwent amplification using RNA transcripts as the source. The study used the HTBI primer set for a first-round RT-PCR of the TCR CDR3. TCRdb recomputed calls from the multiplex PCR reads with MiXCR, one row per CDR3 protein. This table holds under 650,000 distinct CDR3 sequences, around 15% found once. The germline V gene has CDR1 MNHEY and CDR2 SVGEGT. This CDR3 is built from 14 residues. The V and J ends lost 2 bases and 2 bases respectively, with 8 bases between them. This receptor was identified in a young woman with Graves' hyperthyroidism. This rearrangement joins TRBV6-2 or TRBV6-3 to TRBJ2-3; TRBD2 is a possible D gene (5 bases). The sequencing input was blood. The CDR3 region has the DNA TGTGCCAGCAGTTACCCAGGACTCACAGATACGCAGTATTTT. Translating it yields CASSYPGLTDTQYF.